The 30 T cell receptor beta chains presented below share a single source sample, sequenced in a study of immune cell composition in non-small cell lung cancer. Clones were read by immunoSEQ multiplex PCR, and TCRdb kept only the in-frame ones, dropping some. The sample has roughly 2,500 clones, around 81% seen once; the top ten hold 4%. Specimen: lung tumor tissue. These receptors were collected from a human donor with non-small cell lung cancer.

The chain employs TRBV27 and TRBJ2-7, with TRBD2 as a possible D gene (6 bases). This CDR3 contains 16 residues. V lost 4 bases to trimming and J lost 1 base, with 17 bases between them. Germline V gene data show CDR1 as MNHEY and CDR2 as SMNVEV (reference sequence). CDR3 sequence (DNA): TGTGCCAGCAGTTCCTTTGCTAGGCGGGGATCCTACGAGCAGTACTTC. Translating it yields CASSSFARRGSYEQYF.

This clone was seen a few times. The V call is TRBV5-1, the J call TRBJ1-1; D gene unclear. V was shortened by 5 bases and J by 3 bases, with 8 bases between the two germline ends. The germline V gene has CDR1 SGHRS and CDR2 YFSETQ. The CDR3 runs to 12 residues. The CDR3 nucleotides are TGCGCCAGCAGTACCGGTTACACTGAAGCTTTCTTT. Translation: CASSTGYTEAFF.

This chain uses TRBV19 with TRBJ1-1, with 7 positions matching TRBD1. With V trimmed by 3 bases and J by 0 bases, 10 bases remained unmatched. Germline V gene lookup returns CDR1 LNHDA and CDR2 SQIVND (reference sequence). This CDR3 has 17 amino acids. The CDR3 sequence: CASSMIGGGILNTEAFF. The DNA for the CDR3 is TGTGCCAGTAGTATGATAGGGGGCGGGATCTTGAACACTGAAGCTTTCTTT.

In regard to this clone: The junction and the germline gene differ at one end; a read error may be behind it. The V call is TRBV11-2, the J call TRBJ1-2; D is possibly TRBD1 (6 bases). The CDR3 sequence is 12 residues long. Germline-derived CDR1 and CDR2 are SGHAT and FQNNGV. Written as DNA, the CDR3 is TGTGCCAGCAGCCACGACAGGCTTAGAAGTTACTTC. Its translation is CASSHDRLRSYF.

The chain carries TRBV6-4 and TRBJ2-7; TRBD1 matches 8 bases. Germline lookup yields CDR1 MRHNA and CDR2 SNTAGT. The CDR3 contains 14 residues. Trimming removed 10 bases from V and 0 bases from J; junction bases left unmatched: 8. The CDR3 protein is CANSPTGGSYEQYF. The CDR3 coding sequence is TGTGCCAACTCGCCAACAGGGGGCTCCTACGAGCAGTACTTC.

The chain links TRBV28 to TRBJ2-7; a possible D gene is TRBD2 (6 bases). The germline V gene has CDR1 MDHEN and CDR2 SYDVKM. Trimming took 5 bases from V and 4 from J, leaving 18 bases between them. This CDR3 is 15 amino acids long. The CDR3 here is CASSPGGGSGYEQYF. CDR3 bases: TGTGCCAGCAGTCCCGGCGGAGGGTCTGGATACGAGCAGTACTTC.

The V call is TRBV12-5, the J call TRBJ2-1; D perhaps matches TRBD2 (5 bases). The V gene lost 0 bases and the J gene lost 7 bases, with 19 bases spanning the gap. The CDR3 consists of 17 residues. CDR1 is LGHNT, CDR2 FRNRAP, per germline. The CDR3 is CASGLVLGISAPNEQFF. The CDR3 coding sequence is TGTGCTAGTGGTTTGGTACTGGGGATTAGCGCGCCAAATGAGCAGTTCTTC.

The J gene is TRBJ2-7, the V gene TRBV18; possibly TRBD2 for D (5 bases). The V end was cut by 9 bases, the J end by 6 bases, with 18 bases between. The CDR3 is 13 residues long. Germline V gene data show CDR1 as KGHSH and CDR2 as LQKENI. The CDR3 here is CASSREHRSEQYF. Written as DNA, the CDR3 is TGTGCCAGTTCCCGGGAACACCGGAGCGAGCAGTACTTC.

The genes are TRBV5-6 and TRBJ2-5, with a weak D call TRBD2 (5 bases). From germline, CDR1 is SGHDT and CDR2 YYEEEE. The CDR3 is 15 residues long. The V end lost 4 bases, the J end lost 1 base, and 14 bases lay between the germline ends. The CDR3 bases are TGTGCCAGCAGCATACGGGGAAGAGGCCAAGAGACCCAGTACTTC. It specifies CASSIRGRGQETQYF.

The V and J genes are TRBV11-2 and TRBJ2-3, with 12 bases lining up with TRBD2. Germline CDR1 reads SGHAT; CDR2 reads FQNNGV. There are 17 residues in the CDR3. J lost 0 bases, V lost 5 bases, and 6 bases had no gene match. The CDR3 DNA follows: TGTGCCAGCAGCCCCTGGACTAGCGGGAAAAGCACAGATACGCAGTATTTT. Its translation: CASSPWTSGKSTDTQYF.

The V gene is TRBV7-9, the J gene TRBJ2-3, with D possibly TRBD2 on 5 matching bases. CDR1 and CDR2 (germline): SEHNR, FQNEAQ (reference sequence). With 0 bases removed from V and 0 bases from J, the gap between germline ends came to 7 bases. CDR3 size: 15 residues. The CDR3 sequence is CASSLARTSTDTQYF. Here the CDR3 DNA reads TGTGCCAGCAGCTTAGCGAGGACTAGCACAGATACGCAGTATTTT.

The rearrangement links TRBV19 to TRBJ1-2, with 8 bases that match TRBD1. Per germline, CDR1 LNHDA and CDR2 SQIVND (reference sequence). The CDR3 has 15 residues. With V trimmed by 5 bases and J by 1 base, 6 bases remained unmatched. CDR3 loop: CASSPRTGRNYGYTF. CDR3 in DNA: TGTGCCAGTAGTCCACGGACAGGGCGTAACTATGGCTACACCTTC.

The chain employs TRBV5-1 and TRBJ2-7; 8 bases are a match to TRBD2. The CDR3 is 14 amino acids. The junction had 6 bases not matched to a gene; V was cut back by 4 bases and J by 3 bases. Germline CDR1 reads SGHRS; CDR2 reads YFSETQ. The CDR3 region is CASSPSGPDYEQYF. CDR3 DNA: TGCGCCAGCAGCCCTAGCGGGCCCGACTACGAGCAGTACTTC.

This sequence joins TRBV29-1 and TRBJ2-1; 10 bases agree with TRBD1. This CDR3 contains 18 residues. CDR1 and CDR2 from the germline V gene are SQVTM and ANQGSEA. After removal of 6 bases from V and 3 bases from J, the junction contained 17 bases not matched to a gene. In DNA, the CDR3 is TGCAGCGTGACCCCGGGACAGGGGCGCGGCTGGCGCTACAATGAGCAGTTCTTC. This encodes CSVTPGQGRGWRYNEQFF.

The CDR3 is CASQQGGSGGDTQYF. The CDR3 coding sequence is TGTGCCAGCCAGCAGGGCGGTAGCGGAGGAGATACGCAGTATTTT. The chain is built from TRBV6-5 and TRBJ2-3; possibly TRBD2 for D (6 bases). This CDR3 spans 15 amino acids. Between the trimmed V and J ends, which lost 8 bases and 5 bases, there was a span of 20 bases. Germline V gene data show CDR1 as MNHEY and CDR2 as SVGAGI.

The chain uses TRBV30 and TRBJ2-3, with a weak D call TRBD1 (6 bases). V was pared by 2 bases and J by 5 bases, with 17 bases between. This CDR3 has 15 amino acids. CDR1 is GTSNPN and CDR2 is SVGIG in the germline V gene (reference sequence). The CDR3 loop is CAWSTGSVVGDTQYF. CDR3 DNA sequence: TGTGCCTGGAGTACAGGGTCCGTAGTAGGAGATACGCAGTATTTT.

The chain carries TRBV6-5 and TRBJ2-5, with 8 bases fitting TRBD2. The J segment lost 5 bases and the V segment lost 2 bases, leaving 4 bases of the junction unmatched. Germline CDR1 reads MNHEY; CDR2 reads SVGAGI. This CDR3 region has 14 residues. Written as DNA, the CDR3 is TGTGCCAGCAGTTACCCCGGCGGGGGGGAGACCCAGTACTTC. Translating gives CASSYPGGGETQYF.

This clone was counted between two and nine times. This chain uses TRBV12-5 with TRBJ2-1; 7 nucleotides match TRBD2. CDR1 and CDR2 (germline): LGHNT, FRNRAP. The CDR3 totals 17 residues. V was clipped by 0 bases and J by 8 bases; unmatched bases: 13. The CDR3 here is CASGLVLRREFMYEQFF. CDR3 bases: TGTGCTAGTGGTTTGGTATTGAGGCGGGAGTTCATGTATGAGCAGTTCTTC.

The chain has TRBV28 and TRBJ1-2, with D unclear. This CDR3 has 13 residues. Germline CDR1 is MDHEN and CDR2 is SYDVKM. V lost 9 bases and J 4 bases, leaving 15 bases between the germline ends. CDR3 loop: CASSSTNLYGYTF. The DNA for the CDR3 is TGTGCCAGTTCCTCGACAAATCTCTATGGCTACACCTTC.

The chain joins TRBV6-1 to TRBJ2-7, with 9 bases identical to TRBD2. V trimming: 9 bases; J trimming: 3 bases; junction bases outside the gene matches: 12. This CDR3 region has 15 residues. Germline-derived CDR1 and CDR2 are MNHNS and SASEGT. CDR3 nucleotide sequence: TGTGCCAGTTTAGGAGCGGGAGGTCTGGTCTACGAGCAGTACTTC. As protein: CASLGAGGLVYEQYF.

This clone came up a few times. The V gene is TRBV5-6, the J gene TRBJ2-1, with a possible D match to TRBD2 (6 bases). Germline V gives CDR1 SGHDT, CDR2 YYEEEE. Trimming took 1 base from V and 8 from J, leaving 22 bases between them. The CDR3 extends over 17 amino acids. The CDR3 bases are TGTGCCAGCAGCTTGTTTATCCGGGGGAACTTGGGGGATGAGCAGTTCTTC. Translated, it gives CASSLFIRGNLGDEQFF.

This chain uses TRBV7-2 with TRBJ1-3; 7 bases agree with TRBD1. The germline CDR1 and CDR2 sequences are SGHTA and FQGNSA. J gave up 4 bases and V 1 base, and 4 bases lay outside the gene matches. This CDR3 contains 15 residues. The CDR3 reads CASSLDRGTGNTIYF. DNA for the CDR3: TGTGCCAGCAGCTTAGACAGGGGTACAGGAAACACCATATATTTT.

This clone was counted a few times. The chain employs TRBV7-2 and TRBJ2-3; 9 bases match TRBD1. This CDR3 has 15 amino acids. V lost 2 bases and J lost 6; bases outside the gene matches: 6. Germline loops: CDR1 SGHTA, CDR2 FQGNSA. Here the CDR3 reads CASSLFTGGADTQYF. CDR3 DNA: TGTGCCAGCAGCTTATTTACAGGGGGCGCGGATACGCAGTATTTT.

The CDR3 DNA follows: TGTGCCAGCACCTGGGGGGGGAAGCGGGAGACCCAGTACTTC. As protein: CASTWGGKRETQYF. V gene TRBV7-9 combines with J gene TRBJ2-5; TRBD2 agrees at 7 bases. V lost 7 bases, J lost 5 bases, and 10 bases stayed unmatched. The CDR3 has 14 amino acids. The V gene's germline CDR1 is SEHNR and CDR2 FQNEAQ (reference sequence).

The genes are TRBV6-6 and TRBJ1-2; the match to TRBD1 covers 7 bases. In germline, CDR1 is MNHNY, CDR2 SVGAGI (reference sequence). The CDR3 sequence is 12 residues long. V lost 10 bases, J lost 2 bases, and 4 bases stayed unmatched. CDR3 in amino acids: CAIDRANYGYTF. The CDR3 DNA reads TGTGCCATCGACAGGGCCAACTATGGCTACACCTTC.

The chain has TRBV4-1 and TRBJ2-1; D is uncertain. Germline assignment: CDR1 MGHRA and CDR2 YSYEKL. This CDR3 is built from 14 residues. V gave up 1 base and J gave up 4 bases, with 8 bases separating them. The CDR3 nucleotides read TGCGCCAGCAGCCAAGTTCAGAAGTACAATGAGCAGTTCTTC. It yields the protein CASSQVQKYNEQFF.

This chain joins TRBV19 and TRBJ2-2, with 8 bases that match TRBD2. The V gene end was trimmed by 7 bases and the J gene end by 3 bases; junction bases not matched to a gene: 16. Germline lookup yields CDR1 LNHDA and CDR2 SQIVND (reference sequence). The CDR3 length is 18 residues. The CDR3 protein is CASIDTRGAGEHTGELFF. CDR3 nucleotide sequence: TGTGCCAGTATCGACACGCGTGGAGCGGGAGAGCACACCGGGGAGCTGTTTTTT. The full variable domain, in which reference TRBV19 and TRBJ2-2 provide the parts outside the CDR3, is DGGITQSPKYLFRKEGQNVTLSCEQNLNHDAMYWYRQDPGQGLRLIYYSQIVNDFQKGDIAEGYSVSREKKESFPLTVTSAQKNPTAFYLCASIDTRGAGEHTGELFFGEGSRLTVL.

The V gene is TRBV4-3, the J gene TRBJ2-1; no clear D. The CDR3 runs to 16 residues. Trimming took off 0 bases at V and 4 bases at J, with 13 bases between the two ends. Germline V gives CDR1 LGHNA, CDR2 YSLEER. The CDR3 protein is CASSQDITVSYNEQFF. CDR3 sequence (DNA): TGCGCCAGCAGCCAAGATATTACAGTTTCATACAATGAGCAGTTCTTC.

This clone has a single count. The rearrangement links TRBV11-1 to TRBJ2-5; weak D call: TRBD1 (5 bases). The CDR3 is 16 amino acids. Germline CDR1 SGHAT, CDR2 FQDESV (reference sequence). V was clipped by 2 bases and J by 4 bases, with 17 bases between them. Written as DNA, the CDR3 is TGTGCCAGCAGCTTACGCCTCCCTAATGGGGCAGAGACCCAGTACTTC. Translating gives CASSLRLPNGAETQYF.

This clone came up a few times. The chain uses TRBV14 and TRBJ2-2; D not resolved. With 2 bases removed from V and 1 base from J, the gap between germline ends came to 2 bases. Germline V lookup: CDR1 SGHDN, CDR2 FVKESK. The CDR3 has 13 residues. The CDR3, as DNA: TGTGCCAGCAGCCAACTGAACACCGGGGAGCTGTTTTTT. Amino acid sequence: CASSQLNTGELFF. Using reference TRBV14 and TRBJ2-2 for the parts outside the CDR3, the full variable domain is EAGVTQFPSHSVIEKGQTVTLRCDPISGHDNLYWYRRVMGKEIKFLLHFVKESKQDESGMPNNRFLAERTGGTYSTLKVQPAELEDSGVYFCASSQLNTGELFFGEGSRLTVL.